This TCR beta chain came from a study of shared clonotypes between healthy human individuals. This clone was picked up one time. The antigen remains unidentified. Using immunoSEQ multiplex PCR, the repertoire was profiled, and TCRdb retains in-frame clones only, with some absent. The repertoire includes under 1,100,000 clones, more than 75% of them detected once, and 0.6% to 0.75% sits in the top ten. Notes on the study in general: Sorted-subset sequencing, rarefaction showed, was incomplete despite large depth.

CDR3 length equals 14 residues. CDR1 is SGHTA and CDR2 is FQGNSA in the germline V gene. V shed 2 bases, J shed 7 bases, and the junction held 5 bases outside the gene matches. Sequencing was done on a sample of memory CD4+ T cells from PBMCs. The subset is: CD45RA-negative fraction. This TCR derives from a man younger than 35 in good health. Some clones in this sample may be carry-over from other donors' samples. The V and J genes are TRBV7-2 and TRBJ1-5; 7 bases agree with TRBD1. CDR3 protein: CASSLYQGGQPQHF. The CDR3 nucleotides read TGTGCCAGCAGCTTATACCAGGGGGGACAGCCCCAGCATTTT.